These T cell receptor beta chains were read from a single sample in a study of blood T cell repertoires in COVID-19. TCRdb's table, derived via immunoSEQ multiplex PCR, lists solely in-frame clones and lacks some. The profile shows approximately 240,000 clones, around nine tenths of them singletons. The sequencing input was PBMCs or T cells enriched from blood (not recorded which). Source of these receptors: a woman under 30 who had recovered from COVID-19. CDR3s include the opening cysteine and the closing phenylalanine or tryptophan. Each record gives: CDR3 length, clone size, V gene, J gene, D gene, CDR3 DNA, CDR3 protein. A D gene is named only where the DNA matches it firmly. Not every row has a clone size; where given, it reads once, few, many or a size class.

CDR3 length: 15
clone size: -
V gene: TRBV5-1
J gene: TRBJ1-2
D gene: TRBD1
CDR3 DNA: TGCGCCAGCAGCTTGGAAGGGCAGGGGGCGAATGGCTACACCTTC
CDR3 protein: CASSLEGQGANGYTF

CDR3 length: 15
clone size: -
V gene: TRBV9
J gene: TRBJ2-6
D gene: -
CDR3 DNA: TGTGCCAGCAGCGTAGGGAGCTCTGGGGCCAACGTCCTGACTTTC
CDR3 protein: CASSVGSSGANVLTF

CDR3 length: 15
clone size: -
V gene: TRBV6-6
J gene: TRBJ2-7
D gene: -
CDR3 DNA: TGTGCCAGCACCAACGACAGAACAACCTCCTACGAGCAGTACTTC
CDR3 protein: CASTNDRTTSYEQYF

CDR3 length: 17
clone size: -
V gene: TRBV7-9
J gene: TRBJ2-5
D gene: TRBD1
CDR3 DNA: TGTGCCAGCAGCTTAGGGAAACAGGGGAGATTTTTTGAGACCCAGTACTTC
CDR3 protein: CASSLGKQGRFFETQYF

CDR3 length: 10
clone size: once
V gene: TRBV28
J gene: TRBJ1-1
D gene: -
CDR3 DNA: TGTGCCAGTGTCTACAGGGAAGCTTTCTTT
CDR3 protein: CASVYREAFF

CDR3 length: 14
clone size: -
V gene: TRBV27
J gene: TRBJ2-7
D gene: TRBD1
CDR3 DNA: TGTGCCAGCAGTCGGACAGGGGGCTCCTACGAGCAGTACTTC
CDR3 protein: CASSRTGGSYEQYF

CDR3 length: 16
clone size: -
V gene: TRBV6-1
J gene: TRBJ2-1
D gene: TRBD2
CDR3 DNA: TGTGCCAGCAGTGCTTTACTAGCGGGAGCCTACAATGAGCAGTTCTTC
CDR3 protein: CASSALLAGAYNEQFF

CDR3 length: 15
clone size: -
V gene: TRBV11-3
J gene: TRBJ2-2
D gene: TRBD1
CDR3 DNA: TGTGCCATTTACCCCGGGACAGGGAACACCGGGGAGCTGTTTTTT
CDR3 protein: CAIYPGTGNTGELFF

CDR3 length: 13
clone size: -
V gene: TRBV4-1
J gene: TRBJ1-1
D gene: -
CDR3 DNA: TGCGCCAGCAGCCAAGGTTATTTCACTGAAGCTTTCTTT
CDR3 protein: CASSQGYFTEAFF

CDR3 length: 15
clone size: -
V gene: TRBV7-9
J gene: TRBJ1-2
D gene: TRBD1
CDR3 DNA: TGTGCCAGCAGCGCGTTTACCGGGACAGGGGATGGCTACACCTTC
CDR3 protein: CASSAFTGTGDGYTF

CDR3 length: 11
clone size: few
V gene: TRBV14
J gene: TRBJ1-1
D gene: -
CDR3 DNA: TGTGCCAGCAGCCAAGGTATACTGGCTTTCTTT
CDR3 protein: CASSQGILAFF

CDR3 length: 15
clone size: -
V gene: TRBV18
J gene: TRBJ1-4
D gene: TRBD1
CDR3 DNA: TGTGCCAGCTCGCCACAGGGGGCTGCTAATGAAAAACTGTTTTTT
CDR3 protein: CASSPQGAANEKLFF

CDR3 length: 15
clone size: -
V gene: TRBV7-2
J gene: TRBJ1-2
D gene: TRBD1
CDR3 DNA: TGTGCCAGCAGCTTAGTTGCCAGGGGGGTTGGGAGCTACACCTTC
CDR3 protein: CASSLVARGVGSYTF

CDR3 length: 14
clone size: -
V gene: TRBV28
J gene: TRBJ1-1
D gene: TRBD1
CDR3 DNA: TGTGCCAGCAGTCCCCAGGGGGTGTGGGCTGAAGCTTTCTTT
CDR3 protein: CASSPQGVWAEAFF

CDR3 length: 14
clone size: -
V gene: TRBV28
J gene: TRBJ2-7
D gene: TRBD1
CDR3 DNA: TGTGCCAGCAGCCGCACGACAGGGAACCACGAGCAGTACTTC
CDR3 protein: CASSRTTGNHEQYF

CDR3 length: 14
clone size: -
V gene: TRBV28
J gene: TRBJ2-7
D gene: -
CDR3 DNA: TGTGCCAGCAGTTTCTCAAGCCCCTTCTACGAGCAGTACTTC
CDR3 protein: CASSFSSPFYEQYF

CDR3 length: 14
clone size: -
V gene: TRBV28
J gene: TRBJ2-7
D gene: TRBD1
CDR3 DNA: TGTGCCAGCAGGGGGACAGGGAGCTCCTACGAGCAGTACTTC
CDR3 protein: CASRGTGSSYEQYF

CDR3 length: 10
clone size: -
V gene: TRBV19
J gene: TRBJ1-2
D gene: TRBD1
CDR3 DNA: TGTGCCAGTAAGGGGGCCGGCTACACCTTC
CDR3 protein: CASKGAGYTF

CDR3 length: 15
clone size: -
V gene: TRBV7-9
J gene: TRBJ2-3
D gene: -
CDR3 DNA: TGTGCCAGCAGCCCGAGGAGGGGAAACACAGATACGCAGTATTTT
CDR3 protein: CASSPRRGNTDTQYF

CDR3 length: 14
clone size: once
V gene: TRBV6-6
J gene: TRBJ2-2
D gene: -
CDR3 DNA: TGTGCCAGCAGTTACGGTACAGGGTACGGGGAGCTGTTTTTT
CDR3 protein: CASSYGTGYGELFF

CDR3 length: 13
clone size: -
V gene: TRBV2
J gene: TRBJ2-7
D gene: -
CDR3 DNA: TGTGCCAGCACCACGGACACGGACGGCGAGCAGTACTTC
CDR3 protein: CASTTDTDGEQYF

CDR3 length: 15
clone size: -
V gene: TRBV7-8
J gene: TRBJ1-1
D gene: -
CDR3 DNA: TGTGCCAGCAGCTTTTTACTCGGGGAGAACACTGAAGCTTTCTTT
CDR3 protein: CASSFLLGENTEAFF

CDR3 length: 15
clone size: -
V gene: TRBV7-2
J gene: TRBJ1-3
D gene: -
CDR3 DNA: TGTGCCAGCAGCTTAGACGGACTCTCTGGAAACACCATATATTTT
CDR3 protein: CASSLDGLSGNTIYF

CDR3 length: 15
clone size: -
V gene: TRBV5-1
J gene: TRBJ1-4
D gene: -
CDR3 DNA: TGCGCCAGCAGCCCGGAGGGGTTTATTAATGAAAAACTGTTTTTT
CDR3 protein: CASSPEGFINEKLFF

CDR3 length: 16
clone size: -
V gene: TRBV28
J gene: TRBJ2-2
D gene: -
CDR3 DNA: TGTGCCAGCAGTTTTGGTCGAGGGGGAAGCACCGGGGAGCTGTTTTTT
CDR3 protein: CASSFGRGGSTGELFF

CDR3 length: 15
clone size: few
V gene: TRBV6-1
J gene: TRBJ2-7
D gene: -
CDR3 DNA: TGTGCCAGCAGTGAAGGAACGGGGGAGTACTACGAGCAGTACTTC
CDR3 protein: CASSEGTGEYYEQYF

CDR3 length: 15
clone size: few
V gene: TRBV6-5
J gene: TRBJ2-7
D gene: TRBD2
CDR3 DNA: TGTGCCAGCAGTTACTCGGGACTAGCGGGGTACGAGCAGTACTTC
CDR3 protein: CASSYSGLAGYEQYF

CDR3 length: 14
clone size: -
V gene: TRBV6-5
J gene: TRBJ1-1
D gene: TRBD1
CDR3 DNA: TGTGCCAGCAGTTACTGGACAGGGGACACTGAAGCTTTCTTT
CDR3 protein: CASSYWTGDTEAFF

CDR3 length: 14
clone size: once
V gene: TRBV5-1
J gene: TRBJ2-4
D gene: -
CDR3 DNA: TGCGCCAGCAGCGCCCCAGGGGCCAAAAACATTCAGTACTTC
CDR3 protein: CASSAPGAKNIQYF